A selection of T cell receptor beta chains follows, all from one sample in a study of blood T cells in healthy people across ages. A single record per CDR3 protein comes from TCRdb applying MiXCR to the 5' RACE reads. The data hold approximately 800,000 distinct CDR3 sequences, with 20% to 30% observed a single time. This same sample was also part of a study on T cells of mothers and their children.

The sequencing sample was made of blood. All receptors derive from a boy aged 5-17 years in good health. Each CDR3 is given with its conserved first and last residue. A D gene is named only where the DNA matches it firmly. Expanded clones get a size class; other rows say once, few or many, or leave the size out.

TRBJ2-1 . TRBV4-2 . TGTTCCAGCAGCCAAGATGCTAGCAAGCTCTACAATGAGCAGTTCTTC CSSSQDASKLYNEQFF
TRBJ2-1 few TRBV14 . TGTGCCAGCACTGAGGGGGGGTACAATGAGCAGTTCTTC CASTEGGYNEQFF
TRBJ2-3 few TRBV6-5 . TGTGCCAGTAAAGACAACACAGATACGCAGTATTTT CASKDNTDTQYF
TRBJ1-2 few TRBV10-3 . TGTGCCATCAGCAAAGAACCCAACTATGGCTACACCTTC CAISKEPNYGYTF
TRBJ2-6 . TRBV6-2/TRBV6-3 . TGTGTCAGCAGTTACTCAACCCGACGGGGAGCTGGGGCCAACGCCCTGACTTTC CVSSYSTRRGAGANALTF
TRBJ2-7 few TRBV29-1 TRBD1 TGCAGCGTTGCCCCCCGGGACAGTCCCTCCTACGAGCAGTACTTC CSVAPRDSPSYEQYF
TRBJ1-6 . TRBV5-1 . TGCGCCAGCAGTGGGCAGGACTATAATTCACCCCTCCACTTT CASSGQDYNSPLHF
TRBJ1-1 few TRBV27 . TGCGCCAGCAAGGGTCTGGGCACTGAAGCTTTCTTT CASKGLGTEAFF
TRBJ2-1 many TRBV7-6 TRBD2 TGTGCCAGCAGCCCGGGACTAGCGGGTTTTAGCTCCTACAATGAGCAGTTCTTC CASSPGLAGFSSYNEQFF
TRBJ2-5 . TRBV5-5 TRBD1 TGTGCCAGCAGCACAGGGGCGGACGTTCGGGAGACCCAGTACTTC CASSTGADVRETQYF
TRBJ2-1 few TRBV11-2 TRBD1 TGTGTCAGCAGCATACAGGGGGCCTACAATGAGCAGTTCTTC CVSSIQGAYNEQFF
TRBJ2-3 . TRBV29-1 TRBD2 TGCAGCGTCAAACCGAGCGAGCGGGGATATACAGATACGCAGTATTTT CSVKPSERGYTDTQYF
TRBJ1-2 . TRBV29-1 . TGCAGCGTTCCCGGACACTCCTATGGCTACACCTTC CSVPGHSYGYTF
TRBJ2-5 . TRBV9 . TGTGCCAGCAGCGTACGAGGTACACTCCAAGAGACCCAGTACTTC CASSVRGTLQETQYF
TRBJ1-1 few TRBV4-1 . TGCGCCAGCAGCCCCGAGGTCAGGGTCCTTATGAACACTGAAGCTTTCTTT CASSPEVRVLMNTEAFF
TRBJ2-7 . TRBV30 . TGTGCCTGGAGTGTACCCGGGGCAGGTACGGTCTACGAGCAGTACTTC CAWSVPGAGTVYEQYF
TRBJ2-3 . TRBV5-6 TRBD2 TGTGCCAGCAGTTTCGGACTAGCGCTCGATACGCAGTATTTT CASSFGLALDTQYF
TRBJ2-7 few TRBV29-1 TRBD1 TGCAGCGGCCGGACAGGGGTGGGGGGCGAGCAGTACTTC CSGRTGVGGEQYF
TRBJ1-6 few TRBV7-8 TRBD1 TGTGCCAGCAGCGTTATACAGGGGTCACCCCTCCACTTT CASSVIQGSPLHF
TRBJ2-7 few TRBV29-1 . TGCAGCGCTCTAAGAGCCTACGAGCAGTACTTC CSALRAYEQYF
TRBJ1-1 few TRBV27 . TGTGCCAGCAGTCTAAACATAGTGATGAGCTACTCCCGAGCTTTCTTT CASSLNIVMSYSRAFF
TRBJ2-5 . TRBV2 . TGTGCCAGCTCCCCCGGCGTACCTGAGACCCAGTACTTC CASSPGVPETQYF
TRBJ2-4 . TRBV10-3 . TGTGCCATCAGTGAGCGGGGGTGGGGGGACGAGGCGGACATTCAGTACTTC CAISERGWGDEADIQYF
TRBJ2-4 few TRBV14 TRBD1 TGTGCCAGCAGCCAAGAAGGGACAGGATTAAGTGTCCACCTGATAAACATTCAGTACTTC CASSQEGTGLSVHLINIQYF
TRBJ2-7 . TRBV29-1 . TGCAGCGTTGGGAGGCAGGGTGGGGAGCAGTACTTC CSVGRQGGEQYF
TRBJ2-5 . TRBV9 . TGTGCCAGCAGCGTCCAACAGGGAGTCCAAGAGACCCAGTACTTC CASSVQQGVQETQYF
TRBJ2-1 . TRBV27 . TGTGCCAGCAGTCCCCGGTCGGGTGAGCAGTTCTTC CASSPRSGEQFF
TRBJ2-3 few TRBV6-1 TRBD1 TGTGCCAGCAGCATGGACAGGGCGACAGCAGATACGCAGTATTTT CASSMDRATADTQYF
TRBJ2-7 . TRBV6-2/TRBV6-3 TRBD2 TGTGCCAGCAGTTACGACGGACTAGCGGCCGCCTACGGCGACGAGCAGTACTTC CASSYDGLAAAYGDEQYF
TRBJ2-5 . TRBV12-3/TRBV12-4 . TGTGCCAGCAGTTTGACCGACAGGCTAGAGACCCAGTACTTC CASSLTDRLETQYF
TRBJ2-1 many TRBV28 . TGTGCCAGCAGTTTACATTCTAAGACTGAGCAGTTCTTC CASSLHSKTEQFF
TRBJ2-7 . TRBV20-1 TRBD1 TGCAGTGCCAAGGACAGGCGAACTTACGAGCAGTACTTC CSAKDRRTYEQYF
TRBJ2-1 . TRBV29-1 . TGCAGCGGGGGGCGAAGGAGTGAGCAGTTCTTC CSGGRRSEQFF